What follows are 32 T cell receptor beta chains derived from one specimen sequenced in a study of metastatic and nonmetastatic thyroid tumors. TCRdb re-clonotyped the PCR reads through MiXCR. The sample lists some 35,000 clones, about 27% occurring once. All patients were untreated before thyroid surgery. The sample taken for sequencing was blood. Receptors were obtained from a male donor with papillary thyroid cancer or a benign thyroid nodule (not recorded which). Some clones in this sample may be carry-over from other donors' samples.

DNA of the CDR3: TGTGCCAGCAGCTTAGTTACCCGGGGAAAGCGCGAGCAGTACTTC. Its protein is CASSLVTRGKREQYF. This chain uses TRBV11-3 with TRBJ2-7; a possible D gene is TRBD2 (5 bases). Per the germline V gene, CDR1 is SGHNT and CDR2 is YENEEA. Trimming took 1 base from V and 6 from J, leaving 16 bases between them. The CDR3 runs 15 residues.

This chain connects TRBV20-1 to TRBJ2-7, with TRBD2 as a possible D gene (6 bases). The CDR3 totals 13 residues. The V end lost 3 bases, the J end lost 5 bases, and 14 bases lay between the germline ends. CDR1 DFQATT and CDR2 SNEGSKA come from the germline V gene (reference sequence). CDR3 sequence (DNA): TGCAGTGCTAGGGATGGCGGGATCCACGAGCAGTACTTC. This encodes CSARDGGIHEQYF.

This clone was detected only a few times. At one end, the junction sequence differs from germline, possibly due to a read error. The sample has other DNA sequences that encode this CDR3 too. This sequence joins TRBV27 and TRBJ2-7; D is perhaps TRBD1 or TRBD2 (5 bases each). This CDR3 has 16 amino acids. In germline, CDR1 is MNHEY, CDR2 SMNVEV (reference sequence). The CDR3 reads CASSSGSGPTPYEQYF. CDR3 coding DNA: TGTGCCAGCAGTTCCGGGTCGGGACCGACGCCTTACGAGCAGTACTTT.

The chain uses TRBV12-3 or TRBV12-4 and TRBJ1-5; D perhaps matches TRBD1 (5 bases). Between the trimmed V and J ends, which lost 2 bases and 3 bases, there was a span of 11 bases. This CDR3 comprises 15 residues. The CDR3: CASSLSRVSNQPQHF. The CDR3 region has the DNA TGTGCCAGCAGTTTAAGCAGGGTGTCCAATCAGCCCCAGCATTTT.

This clone showed up many times. V usage is TRBV28 and J usage is TRBJ2-2; tentatively, D is TRBD2 (8 bases). This CDR3 region has 20 residues. Germline CDR1 reads MDHEN; CDR2 reads SYDVKM. Trimming pared 2 bases from V and 6 bases from J, leaving 28 bases between. The chain's CDR3 is CASSLTTTGPWGGRSGELFF. DNA for the CDR3: TGTGCCAGCAGTTTAACTACGACAGGGCCGTGGGGCGGGAGGTCCGGGGAGCTGTTTTTT.

This clone showed up just a few times. V and J are TRBV6-1 and TRBJ2-5; 7 nucleotides line up with TRBD2. The V gene's germline CDR1 is MNHNS and CDR2 SASEGT. J was trimmed by 2 bases and V by 0 bases; bases with no gene match: 6. CDR3 length: 16 residues. The CDR3 sequence is CASSEALGTTQETQYF. The CDR3, as DNA: TGTGCCAGCAGTGAAGCTCTAGGGACTACTCAAGAGACCCAGTACTTC.

Worth noting for this clone: A much bigger clone sits one base away, suggesting this may be a read error. This chain uses TRBV12-3 or TRBV12-4 with TRBJ2-4; D may be TRBD1 (6 bases). Trimming pared 10 bases from V and 0 bases from J, leaving 28 bases between. The CDR3 is 19 amino acids. The CDR3 sequence is CANFYGGLFSGEAKNIQYF. CDR3 sequence (DNA): TGTGCCAACTTCTACGGTGGCTTGTTCTCAGGGGAAGCCAAAAACATTCAGTACTTC.

V is TRBV5-4 and J is TRBJ1-2; TRBD1 agrees at 8 bases. This CDR3 spans 15 amino acids. The V gene end was trimmed by 4 bases and the J gene end by 1 base; junction bases not matched to a gene: 6. Germline CDR1 is SGHNT and CDR2 is YYREEE (reference sequence). CDR3 residues: CASSPGQGSNYGYTF. CDR3 DNA: TGTGCCAGCAGCCCCGGACAGGGAAGTAACTATGGCTACACCTTC.

This clone is judged medium-sized. This chain joins TRBV30 and TRBJ2-7, with 9 nucleotides matching TRBD1. V was clipped by 1 base and J by 3 bases; unmatched bases: 10. Germline lookup yields CDR1 GTSNPN and CDR2 SVGIG (reference sequence). The CDR3 spans 16 residues. The CDR3 coding sequence is TGTGCCTGGAGTGGTTTGAGGGGACAGGGATTCTACGAGCAGTACTTC. Amino acid sequence: CAWSGLRGQGFYEQYF.

This clone was recorded a few times. The V call is TRBV27, the J call TRBJ2-7, with D hard to call. In germline, CDR1 is MNHEY, CDR2 SMNVEV (reference sequence). Deletions cut 1 base from V and 4 bases from J, with 11 bases between. This CDR3 comprises 14 residues. CDR3 sequence: CASSLLAQRYEQYF. The DNA of the CDR3 is TGTGCCAGCAGTTTATTGGCACAGAGGTACGAGCAGTACTTC.

There are many counts of this clone. The chain joins TRBV12-3 or TRBV12-4 to TRBJ2-5; D is unresolved. Trimming took 2 bases from V and 4 from J, leaving 17 bases between them. The CDR3 length is 16 residues. For the CDR3, the DNA is TGTGCCAGCAGTTTAACCGGACGGGCCAAGGGAGAGACCCAGTACTTC. It specifies CASSLTGRAKGETQYF.

This sequence joins TRBV28 and TRBJ2-5, with a weak D call TRBD2 (6 bases). CDR1 and CDR2 (germline): MDHEN, SYDVKM. V gave up 6 bases and J gave up 4 bases, with 12 bases separating them. CDR3 length equals 13 residues. The CDR3: CASRWGGRETQYF. In nucleotides, the CDR3 is TGTGCCAGCAGGTGGGGAGGTCGAGAGACCCAGTACTTC.

This sequence joins TRBV20-1 and TRBJ1-6; D perhaps matches TRBD1 (5 bases). This CDR3 is 15 amino acids long. Germline CDR1 and CDR2: DFQATT and SNEGSKA (reference sequence). V was trimmed by 1 base and J by 7 bases, leaving 14 bases between them. CDR3 amino acids: CSARVTVERNSPLHF. The CDR3 DNA is TGCAGTGCTAGAGTGACAGTGGAAAGAAATTCACCCCTCCACTTT.

The chain uses TRBV6-1 and TRBJ2-3; D might be TRBD2 (6 bases). The CDR3 spans 12 residues. Germline assignment: CDR1 MNHNS and CDR2 SASEGT. V was pared by 6 bases and J by 6 bases, with 10 bases between. DNA for the CDR3: TGTGCCAGCAGGTCCGCGGGGGATACGCAGTATTTT. Amino acids: CASRSAGDTQYF.

The chain joins TRBV11-2 to TRBJ2-1; TRBD2 aligns across 8 bases. There are 15 residues in the CDR3. The J segment lost 6 bases and the V segment lost 3 bases, leaving 7 bases of the junction unmatched. CDR1 and CDR2 (germline): SGHAT, FQNNGV. The CDR3 sequence is CASSLVSGSRNEQFF. Written as DNA, the CDR3 is TGTGCCAGCAGCTTGGTGAGCGGGAGTCGCAATGAGCAGTTCTTC.

The chain carries TRBV3-1 and TRBJ2-6; D remains unclear. This CDR3 is built from 13 residues. Germline CDR1 and CDR2: LGHDT and YNNKEL (reference sequence). With 1 base removed from V and 4 bases from J, the gap between germline ends came to 2 bases. In DNA form, the CDR3 reads TGTGCCAGCAGCCAAGCGGGGGCCAACGTCCTGACTTTC. Translation gives CASSQAGANVLTF.

The gene calls are TRBV5-1 and TRBJ2-2; TRBD1 might be the D (5 bases). Per the germline V gene, CDR1 is SGHRS and CDR2 is YFSETQ. With 2 bases removed from V and 0 bases from J, the gap between germline ends came to 5 bases. This CDR3 comprises 14 residues. The CDR3 region has the DNA TGCGCCAGCAGCTTACAGGCGAACACCGGGGAGCTGTTTTTT. Translating it yields CASSLQANTGELFF.

This clone was detected only a few times. The chain has TRBV20-1 and TRBJ2-5; D possibly corresponds to TRBD1 (5 bases). Germline V gene sequence: CDR1 DFQATT, CDR2 SNEGSKA (reference sequence). The length of the CDR3 is 12 residues. Trimming removed 4 bases at V and 5 bases at J, with 11 bases between. CDR3 coding DNA: TGCAGTGCTATTCAGACAGCCGAGACCCAGTACTTC. Translation: CSAIQTAETQYF.

The chain joins TRBV12-3 or TRBV12-4 to TRBJ2-3, with D uncertain. V gave up 6 bases and J gave up 1 base, with 11 bases separating them. The CDR3 is 14 amino acids. The CDR3 nucleotides read TGTGCCAGCAGCTCCGTCGTGGGCACAGATACGCAGTATTTT. Translated: CASSSVVGTDTQYF.

This clone was counted many times. This may come from a read error, since a much larger clone is one base off. The V call is TRBV4-1, the J call TRBJ2-7, with 8 bases matching TRBD2. The J segment lost 1 base and the V segment lost 0 bases, leaving 8 bases of the junction unmatched. This CDR3 comprises 17 residues. The germline V gene has CDR1 MGHRA and CDR2 YSYEKL. The CDR3 DNA follows: TGCGCCAGCAGCCAAGATCAGGAGCGGGGGTCGTCCTACGAGCAGTACTTC. Translation: CASSQDQERGSSYEQYF.

The chain links TRBV11-1 to TRBJ1-1; D possibly corresponds to TRBD1 (5 bases). Germline CDR1 is SGHAT and CDR2 is FQDESV (reference sequence). V lost 4 bases and J 3 bases, leaving 12 bases between the germline ends. The length of the CDR3 is 14 residues. CDR3 DNA sequence: TGTGCCAGCAGCTCGACAGTAAGAGACACTGAAGCTTTCTTT. Residues: CASSSTVRDTEAFF.

This clone was seen a handful of times. The chain links TRBV28 to TRBJ1-2, with TRBD1 matching 11 bases. Losses at the gene ends were 0 bases for V and 7 bases for J; bases not matched to a gene: 1. CDR1 MDHEN and CDR2 SYDVKM come from the germline V gene. This CDR3 has 14 residues. CDR3 coding DNA: TGTGCCAGCAGTTTATGGGGACAGGGGGGTGGCTACACCTTC. This encodes CASSLWGQGGGYTF.

This clone has ten or more counts. The chain joins TRBV7-2 to TRBJ2-1; 9 bases match TRBD2. This CDR3 is built from 15 residues. The germline V gene encodes CDR1 SGHTA and CDR2 FQGNSA. V shed 5 bases, J shed 4 bases, and the junction held 6 bases outside the gene matches. For the CDR3, the DNA is TGTGCCAGCAGCCCCGGACTAGCGAGATACAATGAGCAGTTCTTC. Residues: CASSPGLARYNEQFF.

This chain uses TRBV18 with TRBJ2-7, with 8 positions matching TRBD2. The CDR3 is made up of 14 amino acids. Germline CDR1 KGHSH, CDR2 LQKENI. After removal of 3 bases from V and 3 bases from J, the junction contained 4 bases not matched to a gene. DNA for the CDR3: TGTGCCAGCTCACCGGAGACTAGCGTCTACGAGCAGTACTTC. Its translation is CASSPETSVYEQYF.

This clone was picked up a small number of times. The chain carries TRBV28 and TRBJ1-3; the D is unclear. The V end lost 7 bases, the J end lost 4 bases, and 11 bases lay between the germline ends. The CDR3 runs 13 residues. Germline CDR1 MDHEN, CDR2 SYDVKM. The CDR3: CASTPGRGNTIYF. The CDR3 region has the DNA TGTGCCAGCACTCCCGGGCGGGGAAACACCATATATTTT.

This clone turned up a few times. The chain is built from TRBV28 and TRBJ2-7; weak D call: TRBD2 (6 bases). This CDR3 region has 12 residues. The germline gives CDR1 MDHEN, CDR2 SYDVKM. V was cut by 10 bases and J by 4 bases, with 14 bases left in between. The CDR3 sequence: CATYLGGYEQYF. In DNA, the CDR3 is TGTGCCACCTACTTGGGGGGTTACGAGCAGTACTTC.

This clone was seen repeatedly, ten times or more. Germline and junction disagree at one end, which may indicate a read error. The chain carries TRBV20-1 and TRBJ2-7; no definite D call. CDR3 length: 13 amino acids. Germline V gene lookup returns CDR1 DFQATT and CDR2 SNEGSKA (reference sequence). CDR3 sequence (DNA): TGCGGTGCTAGAGATTCCCCTCCGTACGAGCAGTACTTC. Protein product: CGARDSPPYEQYF.

The chain employs TRBV3-1 and TRBJ1-1; no clear D gene. This CDR3 region has 13 residues. The germline V gene has CDR1 LGHDT and CDR2 YNNKEL (reference sequence). Deletions cut 1 base from V and 11 bases from J, with 14 bases between. DNA of the CDR3: TGTGCCAGCAGCCAAGTAGAAGGTCTAACGGCTTTCTTT. This gives the protein CASSQVEGLTAFF.

By share, this clone ranks as medium-sized (0.01 to 0.1%). J is TRBJ2-7 and V is TRBV20-1; TRBD2 matches at 8 bases. The CDR3 totals 14 residues. Trimming took 0 bases from V and 5 from J; bases not matched to a gene: 6. Per the germline V gene, CDR1 is DFQATT and CDR2 is SNEGSKA (reference sequence). In DNA form, the CDR3 reads TGCAGTGCTAGAGACCCGGGACTAGACCACGAGCAGTACTTC. Translation gives CSARDPGLDHEQYF.

The chain employs TRBV10-3 and TRBJ2-3; D is unclear. The CDR3 totals 12 residues. Germline-derived CDR1 and CDR2 are ENHRY and SYGVKD. V shed 6 bases and J shed 2 bases, with 6 bases lying between them. The CDR3 protein is CAIRSDTDTQYF. Here the CDR3 DNA reads TGTGCCATCAGGAGCGACACAGATACGCAGTATTTT.

This clone was counted at least ten times. This CDR3 fails to terminate in the conserved phenylalanine or tryptophan, so it likely reflects a read error. The chain combines TRBV29-1 with TRBJ1-2, with D perhaps matching TRBD1 (5 bases). Germline CDR1 is SQVTM and CDR2 is ANQGSEA. CDR3 length: 15 residues. V lost 4 bases and J lost 0, with 15 bases in between. The CDR3 protein is CSVAGDGEANYGYTL. CDR3 bases: TGCAGCGTTGCTGGGGACGGGGAAGCTAACTATGGCTACACCCTC.

The rearrangement links TRBV4-1 to TRBJ1-2; D not resolved. Germline CDR1 is MGHRA and CDR2 is YSYEKL. The CDR3 is made up of 12 amino acids. Trimming stripped 1 base from V and 5 bases from J, with 5 bases between. As DNA, the CDR3 is TGCGCCAGCAGCCAAGTAGGGTATGGCTACACCTTC. Amino acids: CASSQVGYGYTF.